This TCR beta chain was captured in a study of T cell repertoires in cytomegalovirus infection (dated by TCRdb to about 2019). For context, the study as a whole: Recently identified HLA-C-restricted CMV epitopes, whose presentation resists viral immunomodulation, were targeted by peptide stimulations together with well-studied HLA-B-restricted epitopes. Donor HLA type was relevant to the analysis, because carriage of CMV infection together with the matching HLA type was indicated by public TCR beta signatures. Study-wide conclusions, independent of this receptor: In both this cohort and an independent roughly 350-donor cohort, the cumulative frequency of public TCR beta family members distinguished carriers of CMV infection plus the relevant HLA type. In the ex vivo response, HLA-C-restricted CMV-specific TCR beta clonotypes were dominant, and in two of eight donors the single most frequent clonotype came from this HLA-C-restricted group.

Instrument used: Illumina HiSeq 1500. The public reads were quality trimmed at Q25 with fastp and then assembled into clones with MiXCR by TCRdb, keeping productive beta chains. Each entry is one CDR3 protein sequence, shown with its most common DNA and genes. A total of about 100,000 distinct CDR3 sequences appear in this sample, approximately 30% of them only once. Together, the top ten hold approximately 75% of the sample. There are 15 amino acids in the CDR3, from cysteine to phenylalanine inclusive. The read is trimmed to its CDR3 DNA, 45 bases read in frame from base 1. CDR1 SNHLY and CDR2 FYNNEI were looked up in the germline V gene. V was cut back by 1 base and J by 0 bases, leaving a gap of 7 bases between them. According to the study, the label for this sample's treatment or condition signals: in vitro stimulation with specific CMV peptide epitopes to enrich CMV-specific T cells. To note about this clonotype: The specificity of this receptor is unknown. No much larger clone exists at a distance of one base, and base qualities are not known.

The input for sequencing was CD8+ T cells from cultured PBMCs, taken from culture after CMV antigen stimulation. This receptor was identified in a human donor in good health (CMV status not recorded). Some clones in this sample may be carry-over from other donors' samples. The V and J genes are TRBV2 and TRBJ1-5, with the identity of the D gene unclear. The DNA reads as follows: TGTGCCAGCAGTGAAGGATGGAGTAGCAATCAGCCCCAGCATTTT. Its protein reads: CASSEGWSSNQPQHF.